Shown below are 24 T cell receptor beta chains from a single sample sequenced in a study of response to subunit inactivated influenza vaccine. Using its own MiXCR run on the RT-PCR reads, TCRdb lists one record per CDR3 protein. The table lists hundreds of thousands of distinct CDR3 sequences, 15% to 19% of them singletons, with roughly 11% in the top ten. Sequences were derived from PBMCs from blood, sampled 12 days after vaccination. Source of these receptors: a man aged 50-59 years who received an inactivated influenza vaccine.

The chain recombines TRBV5-1 with TRBJ2-3; 10 nucleotides match TRBD2. CDR3 length: 17 amino acids. Germline V gene data show CDR1 as SGHRS and CDR2 as YFSETQ. The junction had 11 bases not matched to a gene; V was cut back by 2 bases and J by 5 bases. The CDR3 here is CASSFHLTSGLGDTQYF. In DNA, the CDR3 is TGCGCCAGCAGCTTCCACCTGACTAGCGGGCTAGGAGATACGCAGTATTTT.

The rearrangement joins TRBV28 to TRBJ2-2, with TRBD2 matching 13 bases. Germline V gene sequence: CDR1 MDHEN, CDR2 SYDVKM. This CDR3 is 15 amino acids long. After removal of 5 bases from V and 8 bases from J, the junction contained 5 bases not matched to a gene. The CDR3 loop reads CASSRTSGRGGELFF. CDR3 DNA: TGTGCCAGCAGTCGGACTAGCGGGAGAGGGGGGGAGCTGTTTTTT.

The rearrangement links TRBV3-1 to TRBJ2-1; 13 nucleotides match TRBD2. This CDR3 contains 15 residues. Germline values: CDR1 LGHDT, CDR2 YNNKEL (reference sequence). Trimming at V came to 0 bases and at J to 15 bases, leaving 8 bases not matched to a gene. The CDR3 spells CASSQDLTSGRQRFF. CDR3 DNA sequence: TGTGCCAGCAGCCAAGATTTGACTAGCGGGAGGCAGCGGTTCTTC.

This clonotype was picked up a small number of times. This chain links TRBV6-1 with TRBJ2-5, with TRBD2 matching over 12 bases. Germline values: CDR1 MNHNS, CDR2 SASEGT. CDR3 length: 16 amino acids. J gave up 1 base and V 5 bases, and 5 bases lay outside the gene matches. CDR3 amino acids: CASSHLAGGIQETQYF. CDR3 coding DNA: TGTGCCAGCAGTCATCTAGCGGGAGGGATCCAAGAGACCCAGTACTTC.

The V gene is TRBV3-1, the J gene TRBJ2-4; the D gene could be TRBD1 or TRBD2 (6 bases each). The CDR3 runs 16 residues. V was cut by 3 bases and J by 0 bases, with 12 bases left in between. Germline CDR1 is LGHDT and CDR2 is YNNKEL (reference sequence). The CDR3 DNA is TGTGCCAGCAGCCAGCCATCGGGGGCAGCCAAAAACATTCAGTACTTC. It encodes CASSQPSGAAKNIQYF.

This clonotype has a handful of counts. The chain is built from TRBV24-1 and TRBJ2-3; D is possibly TRBD2 (6 bases). Germline lookup yields CDR1 KGHDR and CDR2 SFDVKD. The length of the CDR3 is 14 residues. The V end lost 5 bases, the J end lost 6 bases, and 14 bases lay between the germline ends. The CDR3 DNA sequence: TGTGCCACCAGTGGCCCCGGAGGGAGTGATACGCAGTATTTT. Its protein is CATSGPGGSDTQYF.

In this sample, this clonotype turned up many times. CDR3 residues: CASSLEVSGEKLFF. The CDR3 coding sequence is TGTGCCAGCAGTCTCGAAGTCTCGGGGGAAAAACTGTTTTTT. V usage is TRBV12-3 or TRBV12-4 and J usage is TRBJ1-4; D gene unclear. V shed 5 bases and J shed 8 bases, with 15 bases lying between them. CDR3 length: 14 residues.

This clonotype showed up just once. This chain links TRBV6-2 or TRBV6-3 with TRBJ1-1; possible D gene TRBD1, 6 bases. V lost 5 bases, J lost 6 bases, and 22 bases lay in between. CDR1 MNHEY and CDR2 SVGEGT come from the germline V gene. CDR3 length equals 16 residues. The CDR3 here is CASSQTGTRGWAEAFF. The CDR3 coding sequence is TGTGCCAGCAGTCAAACAGGGACTCGTGGTTGGGCTGAAGCTTTCTTT.

The chain couples TRBV5-4 to TRBJ1-3; D is unresolved. The CDR3 length is 15 residues. Trimming took off 0 bases at V and 0 bases at J, with 7 bases between the two ends. The germline gives CDR1 SGHNT, CDR2 YYREEE (reference sequence). As DNA, the CDR3 is TGTGCCAGCAGCTTGGGTGGCGACTCTGGAAACACCATATATTTT. Translating it yields CASSLGGDSGNTIYF. The complete variable domain, with remaining parts taken from reference TRBV5-4 and TRBJ1-3, reads ETGVTQSPTHLIKTRGQQVTLRCSSQSGHNTVSWYQQALGQGPQFIFQYYREEENGRGNFPPRFSGLQFPNYSSELNVNALELDDSALYLCASSLGGDSGNTIYFGEGSWLTVV.

V and J are TRBV4-1 and TRBJ2-1, with 9 bases fitting TRBD2. In germline, CDR1 is MGHRA, CDR2 YSYEKL. The CDR3 spans 19 residues. J gave up 4 bases and V 5 bases, and 18 bases lay outside the gene matches. CDR3: CASSKMVGLADARYNEQFF. CDR3 bases: TGCGCCAGCAGCAAAATGGTGGGACTAGCAGACGCCAGATACAATGAGCAGTTCTTC.

This chain uses TRBV2 with TRBJ2-2; no reliable D call. There are 14 residues in the CDR3. The germline V and J ends were trimmed by 7 bases and 2 bases, with 11 bases remaining between them. From germline, CDR1 is SNHLY and CDR2 FYNNEI. The CDR3 nucleotides read TGTGCCAGCACACTCTCCCGAAACACCGGGGAGCTGTTTTTT. Protein: CASTLSRNTGELFF.

As to this clonotype: At one end, the junction sequence differs from germline, possibly due to a read error. This chain links TRBV4-3 with TRBJ1-2, with no clear D. The CDR3 extends over 13 amino acids. Germline V CDR1 and CDR2: LGHNA, YSLEER. This CDR3 is CASSLQFDHGYTF. For the CDR3, the DNA is TGCGCCAGTAGCCTACAGTTCGACCATGGCTACACCTTC.

The chain combines TRBV5-5 with TRBJ2-7, with 9 bases identical to TRBD1. The CDR3 spans 15 residues. The germline gives CDR1 SGHKS, CDR2 YYEKEE (reference sequence). V was clipped by 4 bases and J by 3 bases; unmatched bases: 8. CDR3 sequence (DNA): TGTGCCAGCAGCCACCGGGACAGGGTGTACTACGAGCAGTACTTC. Its translation: CASSHRDRVYYEQYF.

The chain employs TRBV20-1 and TRBJ2-7; either TRBD1 or TRBD2 may fit D (5 bases each). Germline CDR1 DFQATT, CDR2 SNEGSKA (reference sequence). V dropped 6 bases and J dropped 12 bases, with 21 bases sitting between them. The CDR3 has 12 residues. CDR3 region: CSAPGPRPGLYF. CDR3 DNA sequence: TGCAGTGCACCGGGACCGAGGCCGGGTCTGTACTTC.

A few counts support this clonotype. This CDR3 reads CASSQDVYGADTEAFF. The CDR3 nucleotides read TGTGCCAGCAGCCAAGATGTTTACGGGGCAGACACTGAAGCTTTCTTT. V is TRBV4-2 and J is TRBJ1-1; a possible D gene is TRBD1 (5 bases). Trimming shortened V by 0 bases and J by 3 bases, and 14 bases separated the two germline ends. Per germline, CDR1 LGHNA and CDR2 YNFKEQ. The CDR3 spans 16 residues.

In its sample, this clonotype was seen once. The chain recombines TRBV6-2 or TRBV6-3 with TRBJ1-1; no clear D. This CDR3 is 13 amino acids long. V was clipped by 4 bases and J by 0 bases, with 6 bases between them. CDR1 is MNHEY, CDR2 SVGEGT, per germline. The CDR3 loop reads CASSWQMNTEAFF. CDR3 bases: TGTGCCAGCAGTTGGCAGATGAACACTGAAGCTTTCTTT.

This clonotype was counted a few times. The chain combines TRBV6-1 with TRBJ2-2; 13 positions match TRBD2. The trim removed 7 bases at V and 0 bases at J, leaving 17 bases unmatched. Germline CDR1 reads MNHNS; CDR2 reads SASEGT. The CDR3 contains 21 residues. The CDR3 DNA follows: TGTGCCAGCACCCAAGCACTTCCCGGACTAGCGGGGGCAGCGAACACCGGGGAGCTGTTTTTT. Translation gives CASTQALPGLAGAANTGELFF.

There are a few counts of this clonotype. Mismatch with germline at one junction end may stem from a read error. V and J are TRBV7-9 and TRBJ1-1; D is uncertain. This CDR3 region has 14 residues. The germline CDR1 and CDR2 sequences are SEHNR and FQNEAQ (reference sequence). The CDR3 bases are TGTGCCAGCACCTTAGGGCGTGAGGACACTGAAGCTTTCTTT. It encodes CASTLGREDTEAFF.

This clonotype was seen more than once but under ten times. CDR3 residues: CASSYNGRNTEAFF. Here the CDR3 DNA reads TGTGCCAGCAGTTACAACGGCAGGAACACTGAAGCTTTCTTT. The rearrangement uses TRBV6-2 or TRBV6-3 and TRBJ1-1; no clear D. Germline-derived CDR1 and CDR2 are MNHEY and SVGEGT. V was clipped by 2 bases and J by 1 base, with 8 bases between them. The CDR3 consists of 14 residues.

This clonotype has just a few counts. This chain uses TRBV7-2 with TRBJ2-5, with 7 bases matching TRBD1. Germline CDR1 is SGHTA and CDR2 is FQGNSA. Losses at the gene ends were 5 bases for V and 0 bases for J; bases not matched to a gene: 6. The CDR3 is 15 amino acids. This CDR3 reads CASSSRGRYQETQYF. The CDR3 DNA is TGTGCCAGCAGCAGCAGGGGGAGATACCAAGAGACCCAGTACTTC.

DNA of the CDR3: TGTGCCAGCAGTTTTGCCGGACTAGCGGGGTTCAGCTCCTACAATGAGCAGTTCTTC. Its protein product is CASSFAGLAGFSSYNEQFF. The chain joins TRBV28 to TRBJ2-1; 12 bases are shared with TRBD2. V lost 3 bases, J lost 0 bases, and 9 bases stayed unmatched. Germline-derived CDR1 and CDR2 are MDHEN and SYDVKM. The CDR3 sequence is 19 residues long.

The V and J genes are TRBV7-3 and TRBJ2-1; 8 nucleotides match TRBD2. With V trimmed by 4 bases and J by 6 bases, 17 bases remained unmatched. Germline CDR1 SGHTA, CDR2 FQGTGA. CDR3 length: 18 amino acids. This chain's CDR3 is CASSYLPGLGVPGNEQFF. CDR3 bases: TGTGCCAGCAGCTACCTCCCGGGACTAGGGGTCCCTGGCAATGAGCAGTTCTTC. The whole variable domain, remainder taken from reference TRBV7-3 and TRBJ2-1, is GAGVSQTPSNKVTEKGKYVELRCDPISGHTALYWYRQSLGQGPEFLIYFQGTGAADDSGLPNDRFFAVRPEGSVSTLKIQRTERGDSAVYLCASSYLPGLGVPGNEQFFGPGTRLTVL.

This clonotype turned up a few times. The chain employs TRBV28 and TRBJ2-1; D gene unclear. The V gene lost 5 bases and the J gene lost 12 bases, with 14 bases spanning the gap. CDR1 and CDR2 from the germline V gene are MDHEN and SYDVKM. The CDR3 contains 12 residues. CDR3 bases: TGTGCCAGCAGTCCCCCCCTAATGGGGCAGTTCTTC. Translating it yields CASSPPLMGQFF.

The sample holds many counts of this clonotype. The chain couples TRBV12-3 or TRBV12-4 to TRBJ1-6, with a possible D match to TRBD1 (6 bases). This CDR3 is built from 14 residues. Trimming left V 6 bases short and J 7 bases short, with 13 bases between. CDR3 in DNA: TGTGCCAGCAGCCACGGGACACACAATTCACCCCTCCACTTT. Translated, it gives CASSHGTHNSPLHF.